The clone carrying this T cell receptor beta chain has just one count. Other DNA sequences in the same sample also yield this CDR3. These data come from a study of blood T cell repertoires in COVID-19. Produced via immunoSEQ multiplex PCR; TCRdb's table is partial and in-frame only. The data contain 75,000 to 95,000 clones, more than 70% of them singletons. The sequencing input was peripheral blood. The TCR was taken from a human donor in a cohort sampled during active COVID-19.

CDR3 bases: TGTGCCAGCAGCTTACGGGGTGGGGGGGAGGGCTCCTACGAGCAGTACTTC. Its protein product is CASSLRGGGEGSYEQYF. The rearrangement links TRBV7-2 to TRBJ2-7; 7 bases are a match to TRBD2. V was pared by 2 bases and J by 0 bases, with 10 bases of the junction left unmatched. Germline V CDR1 and CDR2: SGHTA, FQGNSA. The CDR3 runs 17 residues.